This T cell receptor beta chain was found in a study of CD8 T cells in ankylosing spondylitis. Study conclusions and caveats: A TCR beta motif of 7 or 8 highly homologous variants appeared characteristic of ankylosing spondylitis blood.

Trimming cost V 4 bases and J 3 bases; bases outside gene matches: 8. In germline, CDR1 is SGHRS, CDR2 YFSETQ. CDR3 length equals 15 residues. TCRdb used MiXCR to reprocess the 5' RACE reads, holding one entry per CDR3 protein. The sample shows fewer than 750,000 distinct CDR3 sequences, 15% to 20% of them seen only once. In the case of this clonotype: Its antigen is unknown.

This chain uses TRBV5-1 with TRBJ2-3; 7 bases are a match to TRBD1. Sequencing used blood, either unsorted or a sorted T cell fraction (not recorded which). The source of this sequence is a male donor with ankylosing spondylitis. For the CDR3, the DNA is TGCGCCAGCAGCCCCGGGACAGCAGAGACAGATACGCAGTATTTT. Encoded protein: CASSPGTAETDTQYF.